This T cell receptor beta chain appears in the sequencing data of a study of naive and memory T cell subsets (dated by TCRdb to between 2016 and 2019). For the wider study: An open-source, UMI-based TCR alpha and beta sequencing pipeline was applied to sorted naive and memory peripheral blood T cell subsets. The results of the functional CMV T cell responses matched the IgG serology results in every case. RNA was DNase-treated and reverse transcribed with TCR constant-region primers, mostly using SuperScript III. General findings and caveats noted by the study authors: A few larger clonotypes were present in naive repertoires, particularly the CD8 repertoires, and these clonotypes were possibly memory cells re-expressing CD45RA. A clonotype was defined as a single alpha or beta chain sequence rather than as a paired alpha/beta receptor. Gini index rose and Shannon and inverse Simpson diversity fell from naive through CM, EM and EMRA in both CD4 and CD8 cells. The repertoire findings for the naive and memory subsets could not be validated against a ground truth because none was available. TCR abundance followed a power law with an exponent that was different for naive and memory subsets but consistent across the three individuals. RNA-based TCR counts may be affected by expression changes linked to T cell activation and differentiation. Following error correction, more than 95% of naive TCR sequences occurred only once, which made naive abundance distributions much steeper than those of memory subsets.

Library construction relied on UMI-ligation and nested PCR. An equimolar mix of two oligonucleotides covering both TRBC1 and TRBC2 was used as the beta constant-region primer. Four rounds of PCR were used to amplify ligated cDNA, with nested alpha and beta constant-region primers being used together with the SP2 primer. A single-stranded oligonucleotide containing the SP2 primer and a 12-nucleotide UMI was joined to the 3' end of the cDNA by T4 RNA ligase 1. Incubation of the ligation reaction lasted roughly 19-24 hours at 16 degrees C. PCR2 was usually performed as a SYBR Green qPCR and halted at a preset threshold so that over-amplification would not occur. Agencourt AMPure XP magnetic beads were used for all purifications after the first. Libraries were quantified by Qubit and checked on a TapeStation, with a main peak expected near 650 bp. The pooled libraries were sequenced on an Illumina MiSeq using v2 2x251 paired-end kits, which usually yielded about 0.85-2 million reads per sample. Each sample's library went into the pool at about 4.1 nM, and roughly 4.5-7.5% PhiX was added to help with cluster recognition. As for how the authors treated the data: FASTQ reads processed by Demultiplexor were assigned V and J genes by Decombinator through tag matching that tolerated a single base-pair mismatch. By using UMIs, Collapsinator corrected both sequencing errors and the frequency errors caused by PCR heterogeneity. TCRs were translated and CDR3s were extracted from the conserved cysteine to the FGXG phenylalanine by CDR3Translator, with non-productive sequences being flagged. Gini, Shannon entropy and inverse Simpson indices were computed after subsampling the repertoires to the same number of UMI-defined TCRs. Clonotype abundance distributions were fitted to a power law by maximum likelihood within the linear range. On one naive CD8 sample, the pipeline and MIGEC gave similar UMI counts, unique TCR numbers and clonal distributions. One analysis removed from the naive repertoire any naive TCRs that were also present in any memory subset from the same donor. Repertoires were searched for around 7,300 CMV-associated CDR3 sequences compiled from VDJdb and a published dataset. The public reads were reanalyzed by TCRdb: fastp trimming at Q25, MiXCR alignment, in-frame beta chains only. When rows share a CDR3 protein, they turn into one entry using the most common DNA and genes. The V and J calls follow TCRdb's processing rather than the paper's. For this sample the table gives roughly 100,000 distinct CDR3 sequences, of which approximately 15% were detected only once. The ten largest clones take up about 3% of the sample.

CDR1 ENHRY and CDR2 SYGVKD are derived from the germline V gene. At the junction V is shortened by 0 bases and J by 8 bases; bases outside the gene matches: 12. From cysteine to phenylalanine, the CDR3 is 17 amino acids long. Here the CDR3 DNA is all that survives: 51 bases in frame from base 1. In its sample, this clonotype was seen a few times. Its antigen remains undetermined. Per-base quality was not reported, and no clone a single base away is much larger than it. From the second PCR step on, the TCR alpha and beta chain libraries were amplified in separate reactions. CMV status of each donor was established by measuring IFNgamma production from CD4+ T cells after fresh PBMCs were stimulated overnight with CMV viral lysate. Using Miltenyi beads, CD4 T cells were first positively selected, and CD8 T cells were then positively selected from the CD4-negative fraction. Cells were stained for CD3, CD4, CD8, CD45RA, CD27 and a live/dead dye and were sorted on a BD Aria II into four subsets based on CD45RA and CD27. A few healthy volunteers provided blood, and the blood of each volunteer was split into CD4 and CD8 T cells and then into four differentiation subsets. Approximately 130 ml of peripheral blood was drawn per donor, and PBMC were isolated by Ficoll-Paque PLUS density-gradient centrifugation. Sorted cells were lysed in RLT buffer, after which RNA was extracted using a Qiagen RNeasy kit and stored at -80 degrees C.

Sequenced material: naive CD8+ T cells from blood. In the paper's terms, the cell subset or site label means: naive T cells, CD45RA high CD27+. This TCR came from a human donor in good health. The V and J segments used are TRBV10-3 and TRBJ1-1; TRBD1 lines up with 10 middle nucleotides. The CDR3 has the sequence CAISESFRDRGRTEAFF. The nucleotides read TGTGCCATCAGTGAGTCGTTCCGGGACAGGGGACGCACAGAAGCTTTCTTT.